These T cell receptor beta chains were read from a single sample in a study of CD4+ T cells in melanoma. TCRdb's copy holds only in-frame clones and misses some; the assay was immunoSEQ multiplex PCR. The sample has over 100,000 clones, approximately 92% seen once. The specimen was peripheral blood. All receptors derive from a human donor with melanoma. Both conserved end residues are part of each CDR3. The order of the fields is V gene, D gene, J gene, clone size, CDR3 protein, CDR3 DNA. A D gene is named only where the DNA matches it firmly. Only part of the rows carry a size: once, few, many, or a class if the clone is expanded.

TRBV7-3	TRBD2	TRBJ2-1	-	CASSLIAGGPGNEQFF	TGTGCCAGCAGCTTAATTGCGGGGGGGCCAGGGAATGAGCAGTTCTTC
TRBV19	-	TRBJ2-5	-	CASSINRGRETQYF	TGTGCCAGTAGTATCAATCGGGGGCGGGAGACCCAGTACTTC
TRBV28	TRBD2	TRBJ2-4	-	CASSLLAAGAKNIQYF	TGTGCCAGCAGTTTGCTAGCGGCGGGGGCCAAAAACATTCAGTACTTC
TRBV6-5	-	TRBJ2-7	-	CASSYSTAWLGYEQYF	TGTGCCAGCAGTTACTCGACAGCGTGGTTGGGCTACGAGCAGTACTTC
TRBV7-9	-	TRBJ1-4	-	CASSLANQGLTNEKLFF	TGTGCCAGCAGCTTAGCAAATCAAGGGCTCACTAATGAAAAACTGTTTTTT
TRBV6-6	TRBD1	TRBJ2-1	once	CASSSLTGTGQFF	TGTGCCAGCAGTTCCCTAACCGGGACAGGTCAGTTCTTC
TRBV6-6	-	TRBJ2-1	-	CASSYPGSSRNEQFF	TGTGCCAGCAGTTATCCCGGGAGCTCCCGCAATGAGCAGTTCTTC
TRBV28	-	TRBJ1-5	-	CASSLARVMHF	TGTGCCAGCAGTTTAGCCAGGGTGATGCATTTT
TRBV28	-	TRBJ2-5	-	CASSSSTGGGRTQYF	TGTGCCAGCAGTTCGTCGACCGGGGGTGGAAGGACCCAGTACTTC
TRBV5-6	TRBD1	TRBJ2-3	once	CASSWDRGKADTQYF	TGTGCCAGCAGCTGGGACAGGGGTAAAGCAGATACGCAGTATTTT
TRBV7-2	-	TRBJ2-2	-	CASSLLAPTNTGELFF	TGTGCCAGCAGCTTGCTAGCCCCGACGAACACCGGGGAGCTGTTTTTT
TRBV7-2	-	TRBJ2-7	once	CASSPQPAYEQYF	TGTGCCAGCAGCCCGCAGCCTGCCTACGAGCAGTACTTC
TRBV14	TRBD1	TRBJ1-1	-	CASGWTGGREAFF	TGTGCCAGCGGGTGGACAGGGGGCCGTGAAGCTTTCTTT
TRBV28	TRBD1	TRBJ1-2	-	CASSSYGTGLNYGYTF	TGTGCCAGCAGTTCCTATGGGACAGGGCTTAACTATGGCTACACCTTC
TRBV5-4	-	TRBJ2-7	-	CASSLGVAYEQYF	TGTGCCAGCAGCTTGGGGGTGGCCTACGAGCAGTACTTC
TRBV7-7	TRBD1	TRBJ2-1	-	CASSLRQGALYNEQFF	TGTGCCAGCAGCTTACGACAGGGGGCACTCTACAATGAGCAGTTCTTC
TRBV25-1	-	TRBJ2-5	-	CASSEGSRETQYF	TGTGCCAGCAGTGAAGGTAGCAGGGAGACCCAGTACTTC
TRBV19	TRBD1	TRBJ1-1	-	CASSIPSRGTGTEAFF	TGTGCCAGTAGTATCCCCAGCAGGGGGACGGGGACTGAAGCTTTCTTT
TRBV19	-	TRBJ1-2	-	CASTEGNYGYTF	TGTGCCAGTACGGAGGGTAACTATGGCTACACCTTC
TRBV30	TRBD1	TRBJ2-7	-	CAWSVQRSTGEYF	TGTGCCTGGAGTGTACAAAGGTCGACAGGGGAGTACTTC
TRBV15	TRBD1	TRBJ1-1	-	CATSRDPTGGLAFF	TGTGCCACCAGCAGAGATCCGACAGGGGGCCTTGCTTTCTTT
TRBV5-1	-	TRBJ1-3	-	CASSLGSSGNTIYF	TGCGCCAGCAGCTTGGGGAGCTCTGGAAACACCATATATTTT
TRBV4-2	TRBD2	TRBJ2-1	-	CASSQALSGTLNEQFF	TGTGCCAGCAGCCAAGCGCTTAGCGGGACCCTCAATGAGCAGTTCTTC
TRBV6-1	-	TRBJ1-2	-	CASSENSANYGYTF	TGTGCCAGCAGTGAAAATTCGGCTAACTATGGCTACACCTTC
TRBV28	-	TRBJ2-3	-	CASSPALGPDTQYF	TGTGCCAGCAGCCCAGCTTTAGGCCCAGATACGCAGTATTTT
TRBV7-2	TRBD2	TRBJ2-7	-	CASSFSGTRTYEQYF	TGTGCCAGCAGCTTTTCTGGGACTAGGACCTACGAGCAGTACTTC
TRBV7-2	TRBD2	TRBJ2-1	once	CASSPLREAYNEQFF	TGTGCCAGCAGCCCTCTCCGGGAGGCCTACAATGAGCAGTTCTTC
TRBV5-3	TRBD2	TRBJ2-3	-	CARSGIAGDTDTQYF	TGTGCCAGAAGCGGCATAGCGGGGGACACAGATACGCAGTATTTT
TRBV5-4	TRBD1	TRBJ2-7	-	CASSPGTGANSYEQYF	TGTGCCAGCAGCCCGGGGACAGGGGCGAACTCCTACGAGCAGTACTTC
TRBV7-3	-	TRBJ1-1	-	CASSLTPGTEAFF	TGTGCCAGCAGCTTAACGCCGGGAACTGAAGCTTTCTTT
TRBV5-1	TRBD2	TRBJ2-5	once	CASSLVGTKEETQYF	TGCGCCAGCAGCTTGGTCGGGACTAAAGAAGAGACCCAGTACTTC
TRBV9	-	TRBJ2-4	-	CASSEGLSKNIQYF	TGTGCCAGCAGCGAAGGACTTTCCAAAAACATTCAGTACTTC
TRBV6-1	-	TRBJ2-1	-	CASSELSSEQFF	TGTGCCAGCAGTGAATTGTCATCGGAGCAGTTCTTC
TRBV6-1	TRBD1	TRBJ2-3	-	CASSDATGTDTQYF	TGTGCCAGCAGTGACGCGACAGGGACAGATACGCAGTATTTT
TRBV6-1	-	TRBJ1-1	-	CASSELKSPTWDTEAFF	TGTGCCAGCAGTGAATTAAAGTCCCCGACGTGGGACACTGAAGCTTTCTTT
TRBV10-3	TRBD2	TRBJ2-7	once	CAISEGDGGGLEQYF	TGTGCCATCAGTGAGGGGGACGGGGGGGGCCTCGAGCAGTACTTC
TRBV27	TRBD2	TRBJ2-1	-	CASSLGTSGVNEQFF	TGTGCCAGCAGTTTGGGGACTAGCGGGGTGAATGAGCAGTTCTTC
TRBV5-4	TRBD2	TRBJ2-3	-	CATSYSGGSTDTQYF	TGTGCCACCTCTTATAGCGGGGGGAGCACAGATACGCAGTATTTT
TRBV5-4	-	TRBJ1-4	-	CASSSSKFRGTNEKLFF	TGTGCCAGCAGCTCCTCTAAGTTCAGGGGAACTAATGAAAAACTGTTTTTT
TRBV5-1	TRBD1	TRBJ1-4	-	CASALQGASEKLFF	TGCGCCAGCGCATTACAGGGGGCGTCGGAAAAACTGTTTTTT
TRBV18	-	TRBJ2-1	-	CASSPRTGLGEWEQFF	TGTGCCAGCTCACCACGGACGGGGTTGGGGGAATGGGAGCAGTTCTTC
TRBV9	-	TRBJ2-7	-	CASSVGGQSYEQYF	TGTGCCAGCAGCGTCGGAGGGCAGTCCTACGAGCAGTACTTC